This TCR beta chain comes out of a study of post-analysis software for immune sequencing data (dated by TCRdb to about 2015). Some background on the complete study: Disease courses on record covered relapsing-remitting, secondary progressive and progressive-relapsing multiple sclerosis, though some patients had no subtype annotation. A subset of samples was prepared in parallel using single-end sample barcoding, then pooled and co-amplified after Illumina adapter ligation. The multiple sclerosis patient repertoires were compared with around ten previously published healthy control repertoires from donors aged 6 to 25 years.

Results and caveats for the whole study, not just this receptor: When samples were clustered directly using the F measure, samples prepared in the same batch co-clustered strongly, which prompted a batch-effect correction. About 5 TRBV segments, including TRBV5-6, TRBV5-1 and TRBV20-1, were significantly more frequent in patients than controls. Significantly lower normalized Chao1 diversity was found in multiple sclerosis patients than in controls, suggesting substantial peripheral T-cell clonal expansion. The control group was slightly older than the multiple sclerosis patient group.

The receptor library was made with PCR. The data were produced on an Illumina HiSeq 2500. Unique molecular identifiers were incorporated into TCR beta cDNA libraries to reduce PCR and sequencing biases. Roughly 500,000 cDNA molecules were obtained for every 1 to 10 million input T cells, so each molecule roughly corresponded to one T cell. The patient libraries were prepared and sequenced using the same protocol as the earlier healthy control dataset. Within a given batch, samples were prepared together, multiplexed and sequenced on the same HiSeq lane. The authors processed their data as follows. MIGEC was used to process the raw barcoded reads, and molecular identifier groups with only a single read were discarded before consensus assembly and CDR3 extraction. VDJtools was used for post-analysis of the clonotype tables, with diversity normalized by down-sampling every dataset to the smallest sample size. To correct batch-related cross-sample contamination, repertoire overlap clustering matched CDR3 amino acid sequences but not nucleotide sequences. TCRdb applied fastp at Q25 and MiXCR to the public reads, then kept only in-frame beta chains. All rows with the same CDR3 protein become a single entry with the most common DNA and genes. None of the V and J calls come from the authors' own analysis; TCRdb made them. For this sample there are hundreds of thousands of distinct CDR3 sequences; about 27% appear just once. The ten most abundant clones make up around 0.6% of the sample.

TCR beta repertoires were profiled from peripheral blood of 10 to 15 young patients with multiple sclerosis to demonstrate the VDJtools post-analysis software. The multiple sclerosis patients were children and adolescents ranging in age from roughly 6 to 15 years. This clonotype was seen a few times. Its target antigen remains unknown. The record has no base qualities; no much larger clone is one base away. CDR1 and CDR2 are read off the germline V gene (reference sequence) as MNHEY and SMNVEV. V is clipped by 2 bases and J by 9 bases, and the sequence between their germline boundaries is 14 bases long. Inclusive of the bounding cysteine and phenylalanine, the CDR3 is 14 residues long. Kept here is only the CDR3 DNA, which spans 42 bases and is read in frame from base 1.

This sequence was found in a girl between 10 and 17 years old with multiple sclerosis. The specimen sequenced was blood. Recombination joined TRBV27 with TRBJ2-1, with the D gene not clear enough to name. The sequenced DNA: TGTGCCAGCAGTTTAGGGCTTCTAGGGCGTGAGCAGTTCTTC. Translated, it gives CASSLGLLGREQFF.